This TCR beta chain was identified during a study of blood T cell repertoires in COVID-19. Sequencing was performed with immunoSEQ multiplex PCR; in TCRdb, only in-frame clones are kept and a portion is missing. The repertoire holds nearly 95,000 clones, with 74% as singletons. Trimming removed 0 bases at V and 4 bases at J, with 11 bases between. Looked up from germline, CDR1 is LGHNA and CDR2 is YNFKEQ. This CDR3 spans 15 amino acids. Sequenced material: peripheral blood. The receptor was isolated from a man between 65 and 85 years old with COVID-19, enrolled during active disease. The genes are TRBV4-2 and TRBJ2-3; D might be TRBD2 (5 bases). DNA of the CDR3: TGTGCCAGCAGCCAAGACTCGGGAAGGGCAGATACGCAGTATTTT. Residues: CASSQDSGRADTQYF.